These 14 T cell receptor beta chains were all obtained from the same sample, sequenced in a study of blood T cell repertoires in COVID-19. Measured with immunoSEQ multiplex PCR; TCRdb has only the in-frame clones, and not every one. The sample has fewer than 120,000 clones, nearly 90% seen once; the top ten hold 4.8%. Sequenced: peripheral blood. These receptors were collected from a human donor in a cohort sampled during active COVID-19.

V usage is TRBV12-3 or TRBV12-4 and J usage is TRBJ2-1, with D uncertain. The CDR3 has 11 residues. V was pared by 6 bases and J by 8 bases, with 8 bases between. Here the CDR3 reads CASSVIYEQFF. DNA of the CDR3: TGTGCCAGCAGCGTAATCTATGAGCAGTTCTTC.

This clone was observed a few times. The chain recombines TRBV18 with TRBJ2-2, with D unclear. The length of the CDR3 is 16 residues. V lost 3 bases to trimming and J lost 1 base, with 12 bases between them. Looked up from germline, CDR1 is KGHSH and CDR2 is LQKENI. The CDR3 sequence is CASSPYSPKNTGELFF. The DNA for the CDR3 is TGTGCCAGCTCACCCTATTCACCGAAGAACACCGGGGAGCTGTTTTTT. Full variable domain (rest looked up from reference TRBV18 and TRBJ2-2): NAGVMQNPRHLVRRRGQEARLRCSPMKGHSHVYWYRQLPEEGLKFMVYLQKENIIDESGMPKERFSAEFPKEGPSILRIQQVVRGDSAAYFCASSPYSPKNTGELFFGEGSRLTVL.

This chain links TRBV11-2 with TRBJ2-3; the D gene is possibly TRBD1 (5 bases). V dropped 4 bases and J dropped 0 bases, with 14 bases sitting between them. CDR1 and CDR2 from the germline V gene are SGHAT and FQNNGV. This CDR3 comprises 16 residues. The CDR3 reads CASSSLPRVSTDTQYF. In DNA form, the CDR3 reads TGTGCCAGCAGCTCGTTGCCCAGGGTGAGCACAGATACGCAGTATTTT. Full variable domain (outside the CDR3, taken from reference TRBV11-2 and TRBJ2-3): EAGVAQSPRYKIIEKRQSVAFWCNPISGHATLYWYQQILGQGPKLLIQFQNNGVVDDSQLPKDRFSAERLKGVDSTLKIQPAKLEDSAVYLCASSSLPRVSTDTQYFGPGTRLTVL.

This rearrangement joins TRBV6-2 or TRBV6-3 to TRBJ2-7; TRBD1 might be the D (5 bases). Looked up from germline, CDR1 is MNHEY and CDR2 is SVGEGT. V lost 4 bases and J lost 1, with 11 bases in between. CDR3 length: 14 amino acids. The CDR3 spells CASSSMTDSYEQYF. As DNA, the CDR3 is TGTGCCAGCAGTTCCATGACAGATTCCTACGAGCAGTACTTC.

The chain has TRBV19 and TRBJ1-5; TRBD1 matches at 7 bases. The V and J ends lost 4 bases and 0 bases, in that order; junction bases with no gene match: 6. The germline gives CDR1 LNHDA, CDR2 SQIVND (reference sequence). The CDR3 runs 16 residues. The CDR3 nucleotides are TGTGCCAGTAGTAAACAGGGACAGTCTAGCAATCAGCCCCAGCATTTT. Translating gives CASSKQGQSSNQPQHF.

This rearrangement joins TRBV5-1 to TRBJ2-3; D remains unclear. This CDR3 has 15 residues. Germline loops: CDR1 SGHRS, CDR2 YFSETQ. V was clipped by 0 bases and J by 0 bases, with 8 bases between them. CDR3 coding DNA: TGCGCCAGCAGCTTGGACTATCCAAGCACAGATACGCAGTATTTT. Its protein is CASSLDYPSTDTQYF.

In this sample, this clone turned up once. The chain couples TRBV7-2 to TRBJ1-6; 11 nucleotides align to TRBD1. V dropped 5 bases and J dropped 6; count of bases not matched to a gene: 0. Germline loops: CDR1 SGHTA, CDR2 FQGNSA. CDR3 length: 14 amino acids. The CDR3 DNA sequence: TGTGCCAGCAGCGGACAGGGGGCTAATTCACCCCTCCACTTT. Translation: CASSGQGANSPLHF.

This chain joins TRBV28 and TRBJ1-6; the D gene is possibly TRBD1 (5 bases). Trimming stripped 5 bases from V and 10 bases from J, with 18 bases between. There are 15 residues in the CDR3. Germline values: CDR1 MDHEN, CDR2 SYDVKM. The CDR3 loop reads CASSPSDTVWSPLHF. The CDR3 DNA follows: TGTGCCAGCAGTCCATCGGACACGGTTTGGTCACCCCTCCACTTT.

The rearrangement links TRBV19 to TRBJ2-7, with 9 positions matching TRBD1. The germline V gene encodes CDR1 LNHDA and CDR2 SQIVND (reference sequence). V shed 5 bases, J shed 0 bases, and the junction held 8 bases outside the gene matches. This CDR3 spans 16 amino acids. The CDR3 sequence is CASSDPGQGGSYEQYF. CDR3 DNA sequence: TGTGCCAGTAGTGACCCGGGACAGGGTGGCTCCTACGAGCAGTACTTC.

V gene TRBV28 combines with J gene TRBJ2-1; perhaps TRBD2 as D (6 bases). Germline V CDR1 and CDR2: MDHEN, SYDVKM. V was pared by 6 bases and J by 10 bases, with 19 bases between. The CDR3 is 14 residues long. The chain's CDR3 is CASRLAGRSGEQFF. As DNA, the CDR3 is TGTGCCAGCAGGTTGGCGGGGCGGTCGGGGGAGCAGTTCTTC.

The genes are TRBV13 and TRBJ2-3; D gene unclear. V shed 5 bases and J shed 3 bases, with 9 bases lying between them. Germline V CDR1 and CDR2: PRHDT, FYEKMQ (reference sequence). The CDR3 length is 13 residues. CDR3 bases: TGTGCCAGCAGCCAGAGCAGGACAGATACGCAGTATTTT. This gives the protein CASSQSRTDTQYF.

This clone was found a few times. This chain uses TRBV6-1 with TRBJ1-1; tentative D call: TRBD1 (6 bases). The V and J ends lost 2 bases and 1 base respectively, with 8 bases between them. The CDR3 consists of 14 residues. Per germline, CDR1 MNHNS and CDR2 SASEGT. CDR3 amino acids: CASSEWGQNTEAFF. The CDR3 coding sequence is TGTGCCAGCAGTGAATGGGGACAGAACACTGAAGCTTTCTTT.

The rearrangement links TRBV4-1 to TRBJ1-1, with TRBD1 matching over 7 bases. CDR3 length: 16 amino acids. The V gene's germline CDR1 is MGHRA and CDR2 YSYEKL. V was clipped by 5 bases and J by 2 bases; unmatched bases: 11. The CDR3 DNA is TGCGCCAGCAGCTATCCGGGACAGAAGCCCAACACTGAAGCTTTCTTT. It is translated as CASSYPGQKPNTEAFF.

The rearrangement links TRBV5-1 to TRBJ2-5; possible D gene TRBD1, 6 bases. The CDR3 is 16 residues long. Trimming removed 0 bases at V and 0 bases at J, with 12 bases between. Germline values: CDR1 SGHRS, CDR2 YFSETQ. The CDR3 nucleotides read TGCGCCAGCAGCTTGGGAGGGACACAGAACCAAGAGACCCAGTACTTC. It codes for CASSLGGTQNQETQYF.